Listed here are 2 T cell receptor beta chains from one sample, sequenced in a study of T cell clonality in common variable immunodeficiency. Data came from immunoSEQ multiplex PCR; TCRdb stores just in-frame clones and leaves some out. The specimen has some 52,000 clones, none found just once. The sequenced sample was peripheral blood mononuclear cells. These TCRs come from a person aged 18 to 70 in good health.

This clone has ten or more counts. The missing CDR3 end, 3 residues past where the read stops, is filled in from the germline J gene. The chain joins TRBV13 to TRBJ1-5, with D perhaps matching TRBD1 (5 bases). V lost 4 bases, J lost 7 bases, and 14 bases lay in between. The CDR3 has 14 amino acids. In germline, CDR1 is PRHDT, CDR2 FYEKMQ (reference sequence). Incomplete CDR3 DNA: TGTGCCAGCAGCTCTGGGAGGGACTCCCAGCCC. Its translation is CASSSGRDSQP. The full CDR3 is CASSSGRDSQPQHF.

This clone was counted only a few times. The read finishes 3 residues shy of the CDR3 end, and the germline J gene is used to complete it. The chain carries TRBV11-3 and TRBJ2-1, with TRBD1 matching 7 bases. The CDR3 loop spans 14 amino acids. Germline CDR1 is SGHNT and CDR2 is YENEEA. Trimming at V came to 8 bases and at J to 3 bases, leaving 7 bases not matched to a gene. CDR3 amino acids: CASSTRGNYNEQFF. The sequenced CDR3 bases are TGTGCCAGCTCCACCAGGGGGAACTACAATGAG. Full variable domain (rest looked up from reference TRBV11-3 and TRBJ2-1): EAGVVQSPRYKIIEKKQPVAFWCNPISGHNTLYWYLQNLGQGPELLIRYENEEAVDDSQLPKDRFSAERLKGVDSTLKIQPAELGDSAVYLCASSTRGNYNEQFFGPGTRLTVL.